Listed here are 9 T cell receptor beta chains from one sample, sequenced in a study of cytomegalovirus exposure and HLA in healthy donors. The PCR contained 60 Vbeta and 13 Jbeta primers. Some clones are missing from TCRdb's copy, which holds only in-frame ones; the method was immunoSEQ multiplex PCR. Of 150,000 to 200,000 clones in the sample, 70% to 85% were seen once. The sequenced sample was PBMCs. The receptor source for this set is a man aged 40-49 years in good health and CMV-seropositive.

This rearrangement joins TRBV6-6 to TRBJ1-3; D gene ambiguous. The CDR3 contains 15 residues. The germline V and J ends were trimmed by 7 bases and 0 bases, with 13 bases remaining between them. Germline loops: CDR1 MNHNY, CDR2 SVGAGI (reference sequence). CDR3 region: CASNLDGVSGNTIYF. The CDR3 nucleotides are TGTGCCAGCAATCTCGACGGAGTCTCTGGAAACACCATATATTTT.

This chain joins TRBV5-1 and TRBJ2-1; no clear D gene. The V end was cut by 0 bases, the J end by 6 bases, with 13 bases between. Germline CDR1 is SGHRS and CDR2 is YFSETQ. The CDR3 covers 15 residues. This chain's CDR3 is CASSLDLGSGNEQFF. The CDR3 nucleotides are TGCGCCAGCAGCTTGGATCTGGGTTCGGGCAATGAGCAGTTCTTC.

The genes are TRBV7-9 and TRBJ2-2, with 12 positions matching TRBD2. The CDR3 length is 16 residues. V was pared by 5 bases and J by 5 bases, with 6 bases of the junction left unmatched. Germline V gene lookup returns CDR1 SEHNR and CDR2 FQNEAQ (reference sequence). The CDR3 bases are TGTGCCAGCAGCCCTAGCGGGAGGGAGAAAACCGGGGAGCTGTTTTTT. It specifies CASSPSGREKTGELFF. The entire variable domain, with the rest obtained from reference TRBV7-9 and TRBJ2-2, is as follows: DTGVSQNPRHKITKRGQNVTFRCDPISEHNRLYWYRQTLGQGPEFLTYFQNEAQLEKSRLLSDRFSAERPKGSFSTLEIQRTEQGDSAMYLCASSPSGREKTGELFFGEGSRLTVL.

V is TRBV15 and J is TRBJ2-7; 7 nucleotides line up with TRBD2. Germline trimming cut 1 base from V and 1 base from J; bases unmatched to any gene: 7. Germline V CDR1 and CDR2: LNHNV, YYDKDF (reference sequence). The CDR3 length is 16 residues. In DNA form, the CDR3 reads TGTGCCACCAGCAGAGCGGTGGGGAGGGGTTCCTACGAGCAGTACTTC. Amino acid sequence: CATSRAVGRGSYEQYF.

The CDR3 here is CASSIKASGPYEQYF. The CDR3, as DNA: TGTGCCAGTAGTATAAAGGCGAGCGGCCCCTACGAGCAGTACTTC. This chain joins TRBV19 and TRBJ2-7; maybe TRBD2 (5 bases). The germline V and J ends were trimmed by 2 bases and 2 bases, with 13 bases remaining between them. The germline gives CDR1 LNHDA, CDR2 SQIVND (reference sequence). This CDR3 contains 15 residues.

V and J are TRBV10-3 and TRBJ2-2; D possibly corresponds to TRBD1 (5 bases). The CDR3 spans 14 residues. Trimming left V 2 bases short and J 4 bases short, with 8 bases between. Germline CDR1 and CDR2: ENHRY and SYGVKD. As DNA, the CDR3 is TGTGCCATCAGTGAGGGCAGGGCCACCGGGGAGCTGTTTTTT. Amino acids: CAISEGRATGELFF.

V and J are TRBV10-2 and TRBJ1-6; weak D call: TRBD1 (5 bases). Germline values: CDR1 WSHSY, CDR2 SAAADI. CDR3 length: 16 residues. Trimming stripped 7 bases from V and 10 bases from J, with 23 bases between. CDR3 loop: CASTPLSPREVSPLHF. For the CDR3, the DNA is TGCGCCAGCACTCCCCTAAGTCCCAGGGAGGTCTCACCCCTCCACTTT.

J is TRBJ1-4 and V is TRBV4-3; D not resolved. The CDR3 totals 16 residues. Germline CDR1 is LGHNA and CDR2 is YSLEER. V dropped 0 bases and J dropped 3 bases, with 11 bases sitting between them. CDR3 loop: CASSQDHVASNEKLFF. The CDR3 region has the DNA TGCGCCAGCAGCCAAGATCACGTGGCTTCTAATGAAAAACTGTTTTTT.

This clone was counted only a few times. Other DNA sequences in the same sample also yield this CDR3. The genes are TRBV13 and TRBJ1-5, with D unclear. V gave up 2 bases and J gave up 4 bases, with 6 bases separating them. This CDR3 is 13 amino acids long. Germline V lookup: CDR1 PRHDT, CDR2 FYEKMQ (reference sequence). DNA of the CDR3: TGTGCCAGCAGCTTAAGCCGGAATCAGCCCCAGCATTTT. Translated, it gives CASSLSRNQPQHF.